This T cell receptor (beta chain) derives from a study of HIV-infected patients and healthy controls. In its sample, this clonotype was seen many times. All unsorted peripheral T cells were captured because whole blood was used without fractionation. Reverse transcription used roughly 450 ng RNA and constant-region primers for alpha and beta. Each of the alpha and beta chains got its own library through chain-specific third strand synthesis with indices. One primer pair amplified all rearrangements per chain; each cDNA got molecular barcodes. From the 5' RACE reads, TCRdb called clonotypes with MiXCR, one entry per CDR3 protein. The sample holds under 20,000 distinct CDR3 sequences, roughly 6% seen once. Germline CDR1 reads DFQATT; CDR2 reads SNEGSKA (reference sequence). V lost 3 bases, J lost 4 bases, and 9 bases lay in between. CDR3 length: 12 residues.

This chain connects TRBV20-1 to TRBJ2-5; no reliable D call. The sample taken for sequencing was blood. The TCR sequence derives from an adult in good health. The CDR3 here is CSARVGPETQYF. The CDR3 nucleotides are TGCAGTGCTAGGGTTGGCCCAGAGACCCAGTACTTC.